The 15 T cell receptor beta chains below all came from one sample that was sequenced in a study of cytomegalovirus exposure and HLA in healthy donors. A multiplex PCR was run with 60 Vbeta primers and 13 Jbeta primers. Profiled with immunoSEQ multiplex PCR; TCRdb holds only in-frame clones, not every one. This table holds 200,000 to 250,000 clones, 70% to 80% found once. The specimen was PBMCs. The receptors stem from a man aged 35-49 years in good health and CMV-seronegative.

This chain connects TRBV27 to TRBJ2-1; the match to TRBD1 covers 8 bases. The CDR3 length is 14 residues. CDR1 and CDR2 (germline): MNHEY, SMNVEV (reference sequence). J lost 4 bases, V lost 3 bases, and 2 bases had no gene match. The CDR3 coding sequence is TGTGCCAGCAGTTTCCAGGGGGCTTACAATGAGCAGTTCTTC. Translation: CASSFQGAYNEQFF.

In regard to this clone: Other nucleotide sequences from this sample produce the same CDR3. CDR3 sequence reads: CASSEAGSYEQYF. The CDR3 nucleotides are TGTGCCAGCAGTGAAGCGGGTTCCTACGAGCAGTACTTC. The V gene is TRBV25-1, the J gene TRBJ2-7; D perhaps matches TRBD2 (5 bases). Germline V gene lookup returns CDR1 MGHDK and CDR2 SYGVNS. This CDR3 spans 13 amino acids. V shed 2 bases and J shed 1 base, with 6 bases lying between them.

This chain links TRBV4-2 with TRBJ2-7; D gene ambiguous. The ends were cut back, 1 base at V and 0 bases at J, with 16 bases in the middle. The CDR3 sequence is 17 residues long. Germline loops: CDR1 LGHNA, CDR2 YNFKEQ. CDR3 coding DNA: TGTGCCAGCAGCCAAGCACCATGGAGCGCTAGCTCCTACGAGCAGTACTTC. As protein: CASSQAPWSASSYEQYF.

This clone was seen once. The chain uses TRBV25-1 and TRBJ2-2, with 10 bases identical to TRBD2. V trimming: 7 bases; J trimming: 5 bases; junction bases outside the gene matches: 13. Germline V CDR1 and CDR2: MGHDK, SYGVNS. There are 17 residues in the CDR3. The CDR3 is CASTPPTSGIKTGELFF. In DNA, the CDR3 is TGTGCCAGCACCCCTCCTACTAGCGGGATAAAAACCGGGGAGCTGTTTTTT.

This clone was counted only a few times. The V and J genes are TRBV4-3 and TRBJ1-2; 8 bases match TRBD1. V trimming: 4 bases; J trimming: 6 bases; junction bases outside the gene matches: 4. CDR1 and CDR2 (germline): LGHNA, YSLEER. The CDR3 extends over 13 amino acids. In DNA form, the CDR3 reads TGCGCCAGCAGCCTCGGACAGGGAGATGGCTACACCTTC. This codes for CASSLGQGDGYTF.

The chain combines TRBV2 with TRBJ1-6; TRBD1 is a possible D gene (5 bases). The CDR3 spans 15 residues. Trimming took off 6 bases at V and 6 bases at J, with 15 bases between the two ends. The germline V gene has CDR1 SNHLY and CDR2 FYNNEI. The CDR3 loop is CASRPRGVGNSPLHF. In nucleotides, the CDR3 is TGTGCCAGCAGGCCCCGGGGGGTCGGTAATTCACCCCTCCACTTT.

The rearrangement uses TRBV7-8 and TRBJ1-2, with D hard to call. The germline V gene encodes CDR1 SGHVS and CDR2 FQNEAQ. Between the trimmed V and J ends, which lost 2 bases and 2 bases, there was a span of 12 bases. CDR3 size: 15 residues. The CDR3 loop reads CASSLSPQANYGYTF. The DNA of the CDR3 is TGTGCCAGCAGCTTAAGCCCCCAGGCGAACTATGGCTACACCTTC. Drawing the rest from reference TRBV7-8 and TRBJ1-2, the complete variable domain is GAGVSQSPRYKVAKRGQDVALRCDPISGHVSLFWYQQALGQGPEFLTYFQNEAQLDKSGLPSDRFFAERPEGSVSTLKIQRTQQEDSAVYLCASSLSPQANYGYTFGSGTRLTVV.

The rearrangement joins TRBV4-1 to TRBJ2-7; TRBD1 agrees at 8 bases. Germline CDR1 is MGHRA and CDR2 is YSYEKL. The CDR3 extends over 13 amino acids. J lost 5 bases, V lost 4 bases, and 4 bases had no gene match. The CDR3 is CASSPRTGNEQYF. The CDR3 DNA follows: TGCGCCAGCAGCCCAAGGACAGGGAACGAGCAGTACTTC.

On this clone itself: Other nucleotide sequences in the sample specify the same CDR3. The gene calls are TRBV6-6 and TRBJ2-7; D unclear. This CDR3 is built from 13 residues. CDR1 is MNHNY, CDR2 SVGAGI, per germline (reference sequence). The V and J ends lost 2 bases and 0 bases respectively, with 5 bases between them. CDR3 sequence: CASSYQASYEQYF. The DNA of the CDR3 is TGTGCCAGCAGTTACCAGGCCTCCTACGAGCAGTACTTC.

The chain joins TRBV7-9 to TRBJ2-7, with D possibly matching TRBD2 (7 bases). This CDR3 is built from 17 residues. Trimming removed 3 bases at V and 3 bases at J, with 21 bases between. Germline assignment: CDR1 SEHNR and CDR2 FQNEAQ (reference sequence). CDR3 bases: TGTGCCAGCAGCTTTATTAGGGGGGGGACACTGGACTACGAGCAGTACTTC. Its protein product is CASSFIRGGTLDYEQYF.

The genes are TRBV27 and TRBJ2-1; the D gene is possibly TRBD2 (6 bases). The ends were cut back, 11 bases at V and 0 bases at J, with 14 bases in the middle. Germline CDR1 is MNHEY and CDR2 is SMNVEV (reference sequence). The CDR3 length is 14 residues. DNA of the CDR3: TGTGCCGCTGCTCGGGGGAGCTCCTACAATGAGCAGTTCTTC. Protein sequence: CAAARGSSYNEQFF.

The gene calls are TRBV7-9 and TRBJ1-1; D gene unclear. V lost 10 bases to trimming and J lost 1 base, with 16 bases between them. Germline-derived CDR1 and CDR2 are SEHNR and FQNEAQ (reference sequence). The length of the CDR3 is 14 residues. The CDR3 bases are TGTGCCACCCCAAGCCCGGTCCAGAACACTGAAGCTTTCTTT. Encoded protein: CATPSPVQNTEAFF.

V gene TRBV4-2 combines with J gene TRBJ1-1; D remains ambiguous. V was trimmed by 1 base and J by 1 base, leaving 7 bases between them. The CDR3 runs 14 residues. The germline CDR1 and CDR2 sequences are LGHNA and YNFKEQ. CDR3 sequence reads: CASSQGEGNTEAFF. The CDR3 coding sequence is TGTGCCAGCAGCCAAGGTGAGGGGAACACTGAAGCTTTCTTT.

The genes are TRBV7-9 and TRBJ2-7, with D perhaps TRBD1 (5 bases). Trimming removed 4 bases from V and 6 bases from J, with 10 bases in between. The CDR3 runs to 12 residues. CDR1 and CDR2 (germline): SEHNR, FQNEAQ (reference sequence). CDR3: CASSSGHGEQYF. The CDR3 nucleotides read TGTGCCAGCAGCTCCGGACACGGCGAGCAGTACTTC.

The chain carries TRBV10-3 and TRBJ1-6, with TRBD1 matching over 7 bases. V shed 8 bases and J 5 bases; nucleotides not matched to a gene: 3. The CDR3 runs to 13 residues. Germline loops: CDR1 ENHRY, CDR2 SYGVKD. The CDR3 bases are TGTGCCATCGGGGGGACAGATAATTCACCCCTCCACTTT. Translation gives CAIGGTDNSPLHF.